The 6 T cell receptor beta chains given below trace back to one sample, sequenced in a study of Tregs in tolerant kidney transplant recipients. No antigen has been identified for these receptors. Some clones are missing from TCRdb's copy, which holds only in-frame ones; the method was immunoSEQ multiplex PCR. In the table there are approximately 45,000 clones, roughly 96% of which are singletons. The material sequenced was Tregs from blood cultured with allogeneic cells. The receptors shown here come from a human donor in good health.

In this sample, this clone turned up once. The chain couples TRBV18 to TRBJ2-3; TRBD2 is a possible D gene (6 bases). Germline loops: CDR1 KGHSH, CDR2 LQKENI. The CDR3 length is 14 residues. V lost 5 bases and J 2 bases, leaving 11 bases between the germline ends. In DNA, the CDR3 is TGTGCCAGCTCAGATAGCGGATTCACAGATACGCAGTATTTT. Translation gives CASSDSGFTDTQYF.

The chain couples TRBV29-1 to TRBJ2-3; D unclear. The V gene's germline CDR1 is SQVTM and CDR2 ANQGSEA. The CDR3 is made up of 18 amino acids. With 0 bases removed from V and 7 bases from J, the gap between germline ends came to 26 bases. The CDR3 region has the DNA TGCAGCGTTGAAGACCCCACCGCGGCCCATTTTTCAGTCTATACGCAGTATTTT. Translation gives CSVEDPTAAHFSVYTQYF.

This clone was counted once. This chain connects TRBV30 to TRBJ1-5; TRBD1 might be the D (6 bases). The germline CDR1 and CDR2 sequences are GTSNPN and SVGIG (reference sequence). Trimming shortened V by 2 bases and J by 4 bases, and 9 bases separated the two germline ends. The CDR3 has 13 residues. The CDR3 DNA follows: TGTGCCTGGAGTATTACAGGGAATCAGCCCCAGCATTTT. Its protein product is CAWSITGNQPQHF.

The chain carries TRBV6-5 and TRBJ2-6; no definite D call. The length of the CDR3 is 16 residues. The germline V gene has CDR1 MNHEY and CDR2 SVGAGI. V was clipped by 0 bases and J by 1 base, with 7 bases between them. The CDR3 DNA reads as TGTGCCAGCAGTTACTCGAGCTTGTCTGGGGCCAACGTCCTGACTTTC. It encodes CASSYSSLSGANVLTF.

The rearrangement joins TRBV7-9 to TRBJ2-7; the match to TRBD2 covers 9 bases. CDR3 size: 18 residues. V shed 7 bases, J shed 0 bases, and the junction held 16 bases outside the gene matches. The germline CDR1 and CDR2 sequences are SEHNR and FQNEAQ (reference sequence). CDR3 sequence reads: CASNRVGSGSFSSYEQYF. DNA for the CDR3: TGTGCCAGCAACCGGGTTGGTAGCGGGAGTTTTAGCTCCTACGAGCAGTACTTC.

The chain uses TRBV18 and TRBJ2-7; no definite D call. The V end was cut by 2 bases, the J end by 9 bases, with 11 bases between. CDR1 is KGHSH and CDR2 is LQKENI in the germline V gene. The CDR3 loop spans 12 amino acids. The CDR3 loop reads CASSPSTLGQYF. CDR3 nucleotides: TGTGCCAGCTCACCATCGACGCTGGGGCAGTACTTC.